A single sample is the source of the 8 T cell receptor beta chains below, sequenced in a study of blood T cell repertoires in COVID-19. The data were produced by immunoSEQ multiplex PCR, yet TCRdb's version contains in-frame clones alone and is incomplete. The data contain more than 120,000 clones, approximately 87% of them seen just once; the ten biggest clones take up 8.6%. The source material was peripheral blood. The receptors originated from a woman in her forties or fifties with active or convalescent COVID-19.

The rearrangement joins TRBV28 to TRBJ1-2, with 7 nucleotides matching TRBD1. J lost 7 bases, V lost 5 bases, and 10 bases had no gene match. Germline assignment: CDR1 MDHEN and CDR2 SYDVKM. The length of the CDR3 is 14 residues. CDR3 sequence (DNA): TGTGCCAGCAGTCTCGACAGGGTTCTTGGTGGCTACACCTTC. Its protein is CASSLDRVLGGYTF.

This chain links TRBV12-3 or TRBV12-4 with TRBJ2-5; D is possibly TRBD2 (6 bases). The CDR3 consists of 13 residues. Trimming cost V 5 bases and J 4 bases, with 11 bases left between them. CDR3 region: CASSRLVSETQYF. The CDR3 bases are TGTGCCAGCAGTCGACTAGTATCAGAGACCCAGTACTTC.

This sequence joins TRBV28 and TRBJ2-1, with 7 bases fitting TRBD2. In germline, CDR1 is MDHEN, CDR2 SYDVKM. CDR3 length: 17 amino acids. V lost 2 bases and J lost 8; bases outside the gene matches: 15. As DNA, the CDR3 is TGTGCCAGCAGTTTAACTTACGCGGGAGTGTTCGGAGATGAGCAGTTCTTC. Amino acids: CASSLTYAGVFGDEQFF.

This clone was seen repeatedly, ten times or more. DNA for the CDR3: TGTGCCAGCAGCCAACTCACCAGCTCTGGGGCCAACGTCCTGACTTTC. Its protein is CASSQLTSSGANVLTF. V gene TRBV4-2 combines with J gene TRBJ2-6, with no clear D. This CDR3 is 16 amino acids long. The ends were cut back, 2 bases at V and 0 bases at J, with 8 bases in the middle. In germline, CDR1 is LGHNA, CDR2 YNFKEQ.

V usage is TRBV5-4 and J usage is TRBJ1-1; D is ambiguous. Germline V gene lookup returns CDR1 SGHNT and CDR2 YYREEE (reference sequence). The CDR3 runs to 14 residues. V lost 6 bases to trimming and J lost 2 bases, with 14 bases between them. The CDR3 bases are TGTGCCAGCACCCGCCAAGCTTCTAACACTGAAGCTTTCTTT. Translation: CASTRQASNTEAFF.

V gene TRBV6-5 combines with J gene TRBJ2-7; 7 bases are shared with TRBD2. The CDR3 is made up of 14 amino acids. The germline V gene encodes CDR1 MNHEY and CDR2 SVGAGI. The ends lost 0 bases at V and 4 bases at J; junction bases unmatched: 3. CDR3 residues: CASSYSVGGYEQYF. Written as DNA, the CDR3 is TGTGCCAGCAGTTACTCGGTCGGGGGGTACGAGCAGTACTTC.

V and J are TRBV12-3 or TRBV12-4 and TRBJ1-2, with D unresolved. CDR3 length equals 13 residues. V gave up 2 bases and J gave up 2 bases, with 6 bases separating them. This CDR3 is CASSLSGNYGYTF. The CDR3 nucleotides read TGTGCCAGCAGTTTATCCGGGAACTATGGCTACACCTTC.

V usage is TRBV30 and J usage is TRBJ2-1; 10 nucleotides agree with TRBD1. CDR1 and CDR2 from the germline V gene are GTSNPN and SVGIG (reference sequence). V lost 3 bases, J lost 6 bases, and 2 bases stayed unmatched. The length of the CDR3 is 13 residues. The CDR3, as DNA: TGTGCCTGGAGGGGACAGGGGATCAATGAGCAGTTCTTC. Translated, it gives CAWRGQGINEQFF.